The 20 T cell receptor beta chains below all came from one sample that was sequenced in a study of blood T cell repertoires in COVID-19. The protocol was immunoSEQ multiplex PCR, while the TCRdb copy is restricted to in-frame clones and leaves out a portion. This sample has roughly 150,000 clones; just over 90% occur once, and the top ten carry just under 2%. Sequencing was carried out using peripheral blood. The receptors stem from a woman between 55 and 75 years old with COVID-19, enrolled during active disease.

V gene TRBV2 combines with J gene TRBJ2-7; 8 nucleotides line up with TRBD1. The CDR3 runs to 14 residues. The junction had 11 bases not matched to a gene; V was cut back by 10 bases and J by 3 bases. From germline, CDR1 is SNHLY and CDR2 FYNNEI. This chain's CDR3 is CATAGTGGFYEQYF. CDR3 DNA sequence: TGTGCCACCGCCGGGACAGGAGGGTTCTACGAGCAGTACTTC.

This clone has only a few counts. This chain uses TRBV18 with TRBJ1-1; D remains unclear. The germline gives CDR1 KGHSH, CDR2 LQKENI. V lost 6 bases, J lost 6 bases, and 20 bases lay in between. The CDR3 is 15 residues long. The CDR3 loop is CASSPNAARFAEAFF. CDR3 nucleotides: TGTGCCAGCTCGCCAAATGCGGCCCGTTTCGCTGAAGCTTTCTTT.

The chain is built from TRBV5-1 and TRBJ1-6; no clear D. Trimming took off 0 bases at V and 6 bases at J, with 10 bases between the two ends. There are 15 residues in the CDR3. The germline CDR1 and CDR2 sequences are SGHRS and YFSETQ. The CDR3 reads CASSLAEGANSPLHF. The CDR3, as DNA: TGCGCCAGCAGCTTGGCCGAGGGCGCTAATTCACCCCTCCACTTT. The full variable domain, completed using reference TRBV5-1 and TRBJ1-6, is KAGVTQTPRYLIKTRGQQVTLSCSPISGHRSVSWYQQTPGQGLQFLFEYFSETQRNKGNFPGRFSGRQFSNSRSEMNVSTLELGDSALYLCASSLAEGANSPLHFGNGTRLTVT.

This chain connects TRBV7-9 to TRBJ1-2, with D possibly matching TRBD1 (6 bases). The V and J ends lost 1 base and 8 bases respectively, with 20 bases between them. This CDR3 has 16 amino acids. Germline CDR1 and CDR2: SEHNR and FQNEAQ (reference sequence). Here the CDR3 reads CASSLVVVRTAGGYTF. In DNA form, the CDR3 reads TGTGCCAGCAGCTTAGTGGTTGTTCGGACAGCGGGAGGCTACACCTTC.

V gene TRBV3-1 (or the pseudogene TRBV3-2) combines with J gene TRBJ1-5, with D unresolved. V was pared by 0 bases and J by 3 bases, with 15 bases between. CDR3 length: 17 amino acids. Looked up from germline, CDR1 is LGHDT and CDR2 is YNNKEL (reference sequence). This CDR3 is CASSQDGRGTNNQPQHF. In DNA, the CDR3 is TGTGCCAGCAGCCAAGATGGCCGGGGTACAAACAATCAGCCCCAGCATTTT.

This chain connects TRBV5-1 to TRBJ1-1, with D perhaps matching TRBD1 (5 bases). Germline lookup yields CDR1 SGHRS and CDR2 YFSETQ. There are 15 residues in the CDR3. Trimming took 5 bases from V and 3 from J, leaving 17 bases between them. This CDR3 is CASRSTVGVHTEAFF. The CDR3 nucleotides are TGCGCCAGCAGGTCAACAGTAGGGGTACACACTGAAGCTTTCTTT.

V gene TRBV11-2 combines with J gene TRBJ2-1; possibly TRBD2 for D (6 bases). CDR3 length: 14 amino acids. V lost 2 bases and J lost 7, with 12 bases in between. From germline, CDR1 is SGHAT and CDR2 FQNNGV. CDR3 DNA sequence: TGTGCCAGCAGCTTAAGTATCGGGGGTAATGAGCAGTTCTTC. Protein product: CASSLSIGGNEQFF. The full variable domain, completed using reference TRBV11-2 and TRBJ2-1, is EAGVAQSPRYKIIEKRQSVAFWCNPISGHATLYWYQQILGQGPKLLIQFQNNGVVDDSQLPKDRFSAERLKGVDSTLKIQPAKLEDSAVYLCASSLSIGGNEQFFGPGTRLTVL.

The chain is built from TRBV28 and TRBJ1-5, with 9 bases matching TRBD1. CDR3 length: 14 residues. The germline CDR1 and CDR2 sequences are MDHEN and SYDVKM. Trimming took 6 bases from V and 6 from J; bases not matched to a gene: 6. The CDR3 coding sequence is TGTGCCAGCAGGGATTCGGGACAGGGTCAGCCCCAGCATTTT. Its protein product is CASRDSGQGQPQHF.

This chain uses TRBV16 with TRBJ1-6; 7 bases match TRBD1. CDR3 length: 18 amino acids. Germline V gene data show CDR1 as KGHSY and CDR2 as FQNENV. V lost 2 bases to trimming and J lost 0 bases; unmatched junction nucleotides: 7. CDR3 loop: CASSQRTGQVSYNSPLHF. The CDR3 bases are TGTGCCAGCAGCCAACGGACAGGCCAGGTCTCCTATAATTCACCCCTCCACTTT.

CDR3 DNA: TGTGCCAGCACCTTCGGGACTAGCACAGATACGCAGTATTTT. This sequence encodes CASTFGTSTDTQYF. The J gene is TRBJ2-3, the V gene TRBV5-5, with a tentative D call TRBD2 (6 bases). From germline, CDR1 is SGHKS and CDR2 YYEKEE (reference sequence). Trimming cost V 6 bases and J 0 bases, with 11 bases left between them. CDR3 length equals 14 residues.

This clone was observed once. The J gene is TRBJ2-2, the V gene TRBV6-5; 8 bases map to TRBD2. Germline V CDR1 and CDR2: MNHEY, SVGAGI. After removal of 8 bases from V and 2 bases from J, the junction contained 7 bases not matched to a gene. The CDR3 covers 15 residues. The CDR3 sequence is CASLRGGPNTGELFF. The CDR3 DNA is TGTGCCAGCTTACGGGGGGGCCCCAACACCGGGGAGCTGTTTTTT.

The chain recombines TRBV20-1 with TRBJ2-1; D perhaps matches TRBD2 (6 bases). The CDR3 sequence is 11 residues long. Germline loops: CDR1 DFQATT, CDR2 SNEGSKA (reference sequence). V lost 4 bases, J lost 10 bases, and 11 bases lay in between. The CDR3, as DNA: TGCAGTGCTACACTAGGGAGGGAGCAGTTCTTC. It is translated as CSATLGREQFF.

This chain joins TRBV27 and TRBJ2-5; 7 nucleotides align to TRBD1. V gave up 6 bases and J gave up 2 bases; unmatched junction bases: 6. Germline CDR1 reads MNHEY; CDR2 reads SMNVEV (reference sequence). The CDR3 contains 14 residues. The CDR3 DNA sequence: TGTGCCAGCAGCCGCTCGGGACAGCAAGAGACCCAGTACTTC. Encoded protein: CASSRSGQQETQYF.

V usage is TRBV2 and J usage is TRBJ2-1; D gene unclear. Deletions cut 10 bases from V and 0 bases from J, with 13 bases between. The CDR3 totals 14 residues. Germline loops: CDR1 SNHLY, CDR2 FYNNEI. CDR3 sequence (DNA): TGTGCCACCAACGAACAGAGCTCCTACAATGAGCAGTTCTTC. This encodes CATNEQSSYNEQFF.

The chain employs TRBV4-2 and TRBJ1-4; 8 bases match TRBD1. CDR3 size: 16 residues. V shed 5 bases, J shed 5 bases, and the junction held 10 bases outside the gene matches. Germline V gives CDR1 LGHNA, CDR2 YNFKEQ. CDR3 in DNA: TGTGCCAGCAGCTCGAGACAGGGGCCGTTAAATGAAAAACTGTTTTTT. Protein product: CASSSRQGPLNEKLFF.

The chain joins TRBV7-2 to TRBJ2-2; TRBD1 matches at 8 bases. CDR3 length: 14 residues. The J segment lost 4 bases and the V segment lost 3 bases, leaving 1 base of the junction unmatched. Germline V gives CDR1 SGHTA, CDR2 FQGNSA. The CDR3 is CASSFQGATGELFF. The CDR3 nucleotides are TGTGCCAGCAGCTTCCAGGGGGCCACCGGGGAGCTGTTTTTT.

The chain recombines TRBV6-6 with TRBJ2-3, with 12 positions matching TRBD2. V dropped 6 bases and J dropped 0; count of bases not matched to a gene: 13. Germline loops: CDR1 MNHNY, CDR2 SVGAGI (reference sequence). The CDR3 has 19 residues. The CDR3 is CASRRRGLAGGPSTDTQYF. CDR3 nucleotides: TGTGCCAGCAGACGACGGGGGCTAGCGGGGGGGCCCAGCACAGATACGCAGTATTTT.

CDR3 bases: TGCGCCAGCAGCTTAAAGGACAGGGGAGGGAATGAGCAGTTCTTC. The encoded protein is CASSLKDRGGNEQFF. The chain joins TRBV5-1 to TRBJ2-1, with 9 bases that match TRBD1. CDR1 is SGHRS and CDR2 is YFSETQ in the germline V gene. The CDR3 covers 15 residues. V was pared by 2 bases and J by 7 bases, with 7 bases of the junction left unmatched.

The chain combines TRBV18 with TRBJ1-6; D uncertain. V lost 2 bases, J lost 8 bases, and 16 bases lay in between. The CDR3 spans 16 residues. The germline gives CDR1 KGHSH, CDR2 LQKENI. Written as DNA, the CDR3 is TGTGCCAGCTCACCATTCGGACTAGCGAGAGATTCACCCCTCCACTTT. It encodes CASSPFGLARDSPLHF.

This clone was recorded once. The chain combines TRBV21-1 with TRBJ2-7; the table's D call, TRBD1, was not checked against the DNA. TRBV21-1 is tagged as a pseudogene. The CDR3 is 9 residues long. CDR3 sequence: CACGQGQYF. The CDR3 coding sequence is TGTGCCTGCGGACAGGGTCAGTACTTC.